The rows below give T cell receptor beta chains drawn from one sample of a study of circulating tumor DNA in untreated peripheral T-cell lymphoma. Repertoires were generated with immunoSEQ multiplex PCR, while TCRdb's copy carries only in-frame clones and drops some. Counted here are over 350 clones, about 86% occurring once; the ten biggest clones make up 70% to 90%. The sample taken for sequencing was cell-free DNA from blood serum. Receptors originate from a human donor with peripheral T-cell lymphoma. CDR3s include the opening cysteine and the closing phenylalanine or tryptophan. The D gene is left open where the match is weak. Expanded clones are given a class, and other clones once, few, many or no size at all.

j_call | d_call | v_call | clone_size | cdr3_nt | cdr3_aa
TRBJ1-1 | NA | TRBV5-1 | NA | TGCGCCAGCAGCTCACAGGGTGACACTGAAGCTTTCTTT | CASSSQGDTEAFF
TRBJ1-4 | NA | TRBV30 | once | TGTGCCTGGAGTCGGCAAGGTGAAAAACTGTTTTTT | CAWSRQGEKLFF
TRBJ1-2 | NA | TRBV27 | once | TGTGCCAGCAGTTTATTTGGTGCTAACTATGGCTACACCTTC | CASSLFGANYGYTF
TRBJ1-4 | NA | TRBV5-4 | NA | TGTGCCAGCAGCTTAAATGAAAAACTGTTTTTT | CASSLNEKLFF
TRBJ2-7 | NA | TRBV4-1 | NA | TGCGCCAGCAGCCAAGTTGACAGCTTCTACGAGCAGTACTTC | CASSQVDSFYEQYF
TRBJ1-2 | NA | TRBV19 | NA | TGTGCCAGTAGTAACCCTGTGAGGGAAGGCGGCTACACCTTC | CASSNPVREGGYTF
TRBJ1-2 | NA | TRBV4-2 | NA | TGTGCCAGCAGTTTAAGAGGGTCATATAACTATGGCTACACCTTC | CASSLRGSYNYGYTF
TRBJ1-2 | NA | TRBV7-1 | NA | TGTGCCAGCAGCGAGGGAAAGACCTATGGCTACACCTTC | CASSEGKTYGYTF
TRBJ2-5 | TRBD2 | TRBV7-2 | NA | TGTGCCAGCAGCTTTGATAGCGGGAGCGAGGAGACCCAGTACTTC | CASSFDSGSEETQYF
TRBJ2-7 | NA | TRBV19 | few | TGTGCCAGTAGTATAACCACCCTCTACGAGCAGTACTTC | CASSITTLYEQYF
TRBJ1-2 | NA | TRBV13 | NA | TGTGCCAGCAGTTTAAGAGGGTCATATAACTATGGCTACACCTTC | CASSLRGSYNYGYTF
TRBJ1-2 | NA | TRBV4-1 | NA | TGCGCCAGCAGCCAAACGGCAGGGAGTCGCTATGGCTACACCTTC | CASSQTAGSRYGYTF
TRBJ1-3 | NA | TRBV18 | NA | TGTGCCAGCTCAGATATACAGGCCCCCTCTGGAAACACCATATATTTT | CASSDIQAPSGNTIYF
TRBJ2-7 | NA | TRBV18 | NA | TGTGCCAGCTCACCCCCGACTGGGTTACGGGACGAGCAGTACTTC | CASSPPTGLRDEQYF
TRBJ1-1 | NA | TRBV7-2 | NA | TGTGCCAGCAGCTTATATGAGGTGGCCCTGAACACTGAAGCTTTCTTT | CASSLYEVALNTEAFF
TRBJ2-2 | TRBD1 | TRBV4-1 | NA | TGCGCCAGCAGAACCTACAGGGGGGCCACCAGGGAGCTGTTTTTT | CASRTYRGATRELFF
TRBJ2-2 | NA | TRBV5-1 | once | TGCGCCAGCAGCCTTCCCTCGGTGGCCGGGGAGCTGTTTTTT | CASSLPSVAGELFF
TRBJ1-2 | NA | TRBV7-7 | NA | TGTGCCAGCAGTTTAAGAGGGTCATATAACTATGGCTACACCTTC | CASSLRGSYNYGYTF
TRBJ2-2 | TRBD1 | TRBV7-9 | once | TGTGCCAGCAGCTACGACAGGGGGACCGGGGAGCTGTTTTTT | CASSYDRGTGELFF
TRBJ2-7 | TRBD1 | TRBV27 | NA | TGTGCCAGCAGTGCGAAACAGGGGGCTCCCGAGCAGTACTTC | CASSAKQGAPEQYF
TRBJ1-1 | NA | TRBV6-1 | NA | TGTGCCAGCAGGGAGCGGGGGGAGCAGGGTGAAGCTTTCTTT | CASRERGEQGEAFF
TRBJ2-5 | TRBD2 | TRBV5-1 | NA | TGCGCCAGCAGCTTGGAGATTCCGGGACTAGGTGGAAAGACCCAGTACTTC | CASSLEIPGLGGKTQYF
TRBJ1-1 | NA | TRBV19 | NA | TGTGCCAGTAGTATATTACCACGGGGTCGGTGGGGCACTGAAGCTTTCTTT | CASSILPRGRWGTEAFF
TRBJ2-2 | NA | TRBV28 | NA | TGTCCCCCCAAGGGGGAGCTGTTTTTT | CPPKGELFF
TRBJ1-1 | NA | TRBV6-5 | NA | TGTGCCAGCAGTTACGGGGTAGGAGACACTGAAGCTTTCTTT | CASSYGVGDTEAFF
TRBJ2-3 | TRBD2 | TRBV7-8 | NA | TGTGCCAGCAGCTTTCAGTCTAGCGGACTCACAGATACGCAGTATTTT | CASSFQSSGLTDTQYF
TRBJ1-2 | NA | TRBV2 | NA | TGTGCCAGCAGTGGCGAAGACGGATACTATGGCTACACCTTC | CASSGEDGYYGYTF
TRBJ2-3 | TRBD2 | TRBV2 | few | TGTGCCAGCAGTGATCTGGGACTAGCGGGGGGCACAGATACGCAGTATTTT | CASSDLGLAGGTDTQYF
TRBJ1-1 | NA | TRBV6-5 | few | TGTGCCAGCAGTTACTCGGAAGGAGCTGAAGCTTTCTTT | CASSYSEGAEAFF
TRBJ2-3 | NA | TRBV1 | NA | TGCACCAGCAGCCAAGATTCGCGGGAGGCCACAGATACGCAGTATTTT | CTSSQDSREATDTQYF
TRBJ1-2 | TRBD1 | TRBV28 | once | TGTGCCAGCAGTCTGAGACAGGGCGGCTACACCTTC | CASSLRQGGYTF
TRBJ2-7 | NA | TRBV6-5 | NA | TGTGCCAGCAGTTACTCGGCGGGGCCTCGACGCGAGCAGTACTTC | CASSYSAGPRREQYF
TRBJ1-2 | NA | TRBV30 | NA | TGTGCCTGGAGTGTAAAAGGGGGGGGAGGTTTACGCTACACCTTC | CAWSVKGGGGLRYTF
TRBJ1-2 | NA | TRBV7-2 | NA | TGTGCCAGCAGCTTAGGGGGCAGGGGCATATATGGCTACACCTTC | CASSLGGRGIYGYTF
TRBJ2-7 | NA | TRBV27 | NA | TGTGCCAGCCGTCTGGCAGGGGGGTACGAGCAGTACTTC | CASRLAGGYEQYF
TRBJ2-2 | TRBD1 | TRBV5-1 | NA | TGCGCCAGCAGCTTGGCAGGGGGTAACACCGGGGAGCTGTTTTTT | CASSLAGGNTGELFF
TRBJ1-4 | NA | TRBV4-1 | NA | TGCGCCAGCAGCCAAGGGACAGACACAACTAATGAAAAACTGTTTTTT | CASSQGTDTTNEKLFF
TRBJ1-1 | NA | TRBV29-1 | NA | TGCAGCGTTGCTCCCGGGGCTTTCTTT | CSVAPGAFF
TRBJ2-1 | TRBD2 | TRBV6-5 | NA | TGTGCCAGCAGTTACGGACTAGCGGGGAACAATGAGCAGTTCTTC | CASSYGLAGNNEQFF
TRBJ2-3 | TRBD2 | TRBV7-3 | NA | TGTGCCAGCAGCCCCAGCGGGGGGAGCAGCACAGATACGCAGTATTTT | CASSPSGGSSTDTQYF
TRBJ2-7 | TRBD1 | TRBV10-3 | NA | TGTGCCATCGGGACAGAACTCTACGAGCAGTACTTC | CAIGTELYEQYF